The text below deals with one T cell receptor beta chain. The antigen is not known. Each of the donors was a healthy bone marrow donor. Trimming cost V 5 bases and J 4 bases; bases outside gene matches: 8. The CDR3 runs 14 residues. CDR1 is SGHRS, CDR2 YFSETQ, per germline. This specimen belongs to a study of cytomegalovirus exposure and HLA in healthy donors. Study-wide background: An early data release held some 89 million unique TCRs from HLA-typed donors. Study-wide results and limits: In the analysis, some V segments, TRBV6-2 and TRBV6-3 included, were excluded as indistinguishable. A later look showed TCR association rates differing by HLA locus, highest for DRB1 and lowest for HLA-C.

The PCR was carried out with 60 Vbeta primers and 13 Jbeta primers. Method: immunoSEQ multiplex PCR; TCRdb's copy keeps in-frame clones and lacks some. The table records some 170,000 clones, about 80% of them present only once. Sequenced material: PBMCs. The TCR was taken from a woman aged 25 to 39 in good health and CMV-seronegative. The chain combines TRBV5-1 with TRBJ1-2, with 7 positions matching TRBD1. The chain's CDR3 is CASRPTGTVYGYTF. In DNA form, the CDR3 reads TGCGCCAGCAGACCGACAGGGACGGTCTATGGCTACACCTTC.